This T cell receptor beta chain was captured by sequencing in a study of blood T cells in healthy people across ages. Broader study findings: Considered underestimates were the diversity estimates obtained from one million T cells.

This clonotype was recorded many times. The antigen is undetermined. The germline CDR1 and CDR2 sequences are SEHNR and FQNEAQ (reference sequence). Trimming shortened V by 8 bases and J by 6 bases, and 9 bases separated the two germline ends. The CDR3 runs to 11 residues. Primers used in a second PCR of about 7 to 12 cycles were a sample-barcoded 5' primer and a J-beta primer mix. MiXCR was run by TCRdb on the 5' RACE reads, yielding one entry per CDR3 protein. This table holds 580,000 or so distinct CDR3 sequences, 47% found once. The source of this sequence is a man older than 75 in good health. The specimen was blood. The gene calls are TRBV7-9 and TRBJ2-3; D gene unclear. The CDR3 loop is CASCLSDTQYF. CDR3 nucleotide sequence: TGTGCCAGCTGCCTTTCGGATACGCAGTATTTT.